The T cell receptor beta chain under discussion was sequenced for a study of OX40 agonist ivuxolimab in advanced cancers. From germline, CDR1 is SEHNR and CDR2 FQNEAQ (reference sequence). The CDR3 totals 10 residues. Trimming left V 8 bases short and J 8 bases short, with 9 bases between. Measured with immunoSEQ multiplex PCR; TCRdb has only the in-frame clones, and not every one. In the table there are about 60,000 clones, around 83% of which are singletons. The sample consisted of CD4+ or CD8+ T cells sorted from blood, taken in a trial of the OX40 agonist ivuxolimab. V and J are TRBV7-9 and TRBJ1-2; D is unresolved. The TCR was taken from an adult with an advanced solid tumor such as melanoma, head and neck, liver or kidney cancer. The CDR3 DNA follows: TGTGCCAGCGGATACGAAGGCTACACCTTC. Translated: CASGYEGYTF.